At least ten counts were recorded for the clone carrying this T cell receptor beta chain. Trimming pared 0 bases from V and 5 bases from J, leaving 15 bases between. The CDR3 extends over 15 amino acids. Germline CDR1 SGHRS, CDR2 YFSETQ. Sequencing was performed with immunoSEQ multiplex PCR; in TCRdb, only in-frame clones are kept and a portion is missing. The sample contains about 140,000 clones, 65% to 80% of which appear only once. The data were taken from a study of blood T cell repertoires in COVID-19. Study summary: PBMCs, B-cell-depleted T cells, or T cells were the source of the cDNA or gDNA that made up the material.

This chain links TRBV5-1 with TRBJ2-7, with D maybe TRBD1 (6 bases). Material for sequencing was peripheral blood. The TCR was taken from a man aged 50 to 60 with acute or convalescent COVID-19. The CDR3 sequence is CASSLVYREGDEQYF. The CDR3 coding sequence is TGCGCCAGCAGCTTGGTTTACAGGGAAGGAGACGAGCAGTACTTC.